This T cell receptor beta chain was sequenced for a study of Graves' ophthalmopathy and Graves' hyperthyroidism. Study observations and caveats: Predictions made by the model for ophthalmopathy progression reached roughly 64% sensitivity and around 72% specificity. Blood contained most expanded thyroid clonotypes exceeding 0.001 frequency. Ophthalmopathy was separated from stable hyperthyroidism by a 13-signature model with around 89% sensitivity and 75% to 83% specificity.

Hyperthyroidism is called stable when no ophthalmopathy develops within 18 months of follow-up. This clonotype was counted only a few times. Its antigen remains unidentified. The sequenced template was RNA, covering the TCR beta CDR3 region. First-round RT-PCR employed HTBI primers, with a second-round multiplex PCR after it. One entry per CDR3 protein, called by TCRdb with MiXCR from the multiplex PCR reads. The repertoire holds about 620,000 distinct CDR3 sequences, with 22% as singletons. The receptor was derived from a woman in her late teens or twenties with stable Graves' hyperthyroidism. Some clones in this sample may be carry-over from other donors' samples. The specimen sequenced was peripheral blood.

The CDR3 reads CASSYGSTGNTGELFF. Here the CDR3 DNA reads TGCGCCAGCAGCTACGGGAGCACGGGGAACACCGGGGAGCTGTTTTTT. J is TRBJ2-2 and V is TRBV5-1; D possibly corresponds to TRBD2 (6 bases). Germline V gene data show CDR1 as SGHRS and CDR2 as YFSETQ. The CDR3 has 16 amino acids. V was shortened by 3 bases and J by 1 base, with 13 bases between the two germline ends.